The clone carrying this T cell receptor beta chain has at least ten counts. This entry is derived from a study of blood T cells in healthy people across ages. A second about 6 to 12 cycle PCR used barcoded and J-beta primers. Each TCR beta cDNA got a 12-nucleotide random molecular identifier. MiXCR was run by TCRdb on the 5' RACE reads, yielding one entry per CDR3 protein. The data show about 1.4 million distinct CDR3 sequences, approximately 59% seen once. Donor samples were obtained from healthy Caucasian individuals from Russia, aged roughly 6 to 90. The length of the CDR3 is 13 residues. V was shortened by 3 bases and J by 6 bases, with 12 bases between the two germline ends. The germline gives CDR1 LGHDT, CDR2 YNNKEL (reference sequence).

This rearrangement joins TRBV3-1 to TRBJ2-7, with D possibly matching TRBD2 (6 bases). The TCR sequence derives from a man aged 18 to 29 in good health. The sample consisted of blood. The CDR3 reads CASSQTRSVEQYF. The CDR3, as DNA: TGTGCCAGCAGCCAGACTAGGAGCGTCGAGCAGTACTTC.